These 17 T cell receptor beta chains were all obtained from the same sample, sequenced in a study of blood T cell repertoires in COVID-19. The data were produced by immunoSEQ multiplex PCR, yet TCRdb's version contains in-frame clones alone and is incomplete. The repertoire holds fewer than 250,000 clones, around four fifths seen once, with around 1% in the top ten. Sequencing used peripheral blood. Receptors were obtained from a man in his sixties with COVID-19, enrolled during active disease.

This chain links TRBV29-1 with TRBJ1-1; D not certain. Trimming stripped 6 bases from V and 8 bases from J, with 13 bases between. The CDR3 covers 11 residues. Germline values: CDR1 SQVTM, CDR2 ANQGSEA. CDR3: CSVEKGREAFF. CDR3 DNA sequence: TGCAGCGTCGAAAAAGGGAGAGAAGCTTTCTTT.

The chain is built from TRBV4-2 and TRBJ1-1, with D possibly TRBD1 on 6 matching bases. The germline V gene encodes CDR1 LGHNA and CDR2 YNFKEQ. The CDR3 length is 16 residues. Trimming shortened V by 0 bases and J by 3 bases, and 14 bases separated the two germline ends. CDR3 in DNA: TGTGCCAGCAGCCAAGATGGGGGCAGGGCGGACACTGAAGCTTTCTTT. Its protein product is CASSQDGGRADTEAFF.

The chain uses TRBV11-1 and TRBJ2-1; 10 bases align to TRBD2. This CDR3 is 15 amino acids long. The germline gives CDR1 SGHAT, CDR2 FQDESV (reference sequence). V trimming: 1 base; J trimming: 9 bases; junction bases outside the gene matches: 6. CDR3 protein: CASSLDLAGAGEQFF. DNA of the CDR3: TGTGCCAGCAGCTTAGATCTAGCGGGAGCGGGTGAGCAGTTCTTC.

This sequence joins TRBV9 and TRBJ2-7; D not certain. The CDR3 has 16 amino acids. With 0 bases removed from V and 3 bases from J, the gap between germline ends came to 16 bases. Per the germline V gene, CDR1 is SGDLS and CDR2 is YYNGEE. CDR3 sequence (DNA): TGTGCCAGCAGCGTAGCGGCCTCCGGGTCCATCTACGAGCAGTACTTC. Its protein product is CASSVAASGSIYEQYF.

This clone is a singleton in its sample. The CDR3 nucleotides are TGTGCCAGCAGCGTAGAAGGAATGGCAGGAAGCTCCTACGAGCAGTACTTC. Translation: CASSVEGMAGSSYEQYF. The chain links TRBV9 to TRBJ2-7; D is undetermined. Germline V gives CDR1 SGDLS, CDR2 YYNGEE. The CDR3 runs 17 residues. Trimming cost V 0 bases and J 0 bases, with 16 bases left between them.

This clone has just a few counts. In nucleotides, the CDR3 is TGTGCCAGCAGCTTAGACAGGGGGTCGAACACCATATATTTT. Its translation: CASSLDRGSNTIYF. The gene calls are TRBV7-2 and TRBJ1-3; TRBD1 aligns across 8 bases. The CDR3 runs 14 residues. V lost 1 base, J lost 7 bases, and 3 bases stayed unmatched. Germline V CDR1 and CDR2: SGHTA, FQGNSA.

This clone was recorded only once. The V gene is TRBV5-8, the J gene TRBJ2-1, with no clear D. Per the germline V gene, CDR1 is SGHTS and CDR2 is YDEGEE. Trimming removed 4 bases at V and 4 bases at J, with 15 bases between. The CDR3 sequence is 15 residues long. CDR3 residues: CASSPTGSSYNEQFF. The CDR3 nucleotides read TGTGCCAGCAGCCCGACCGGGTCCTCATACAATGAGCAGTTCTTC.

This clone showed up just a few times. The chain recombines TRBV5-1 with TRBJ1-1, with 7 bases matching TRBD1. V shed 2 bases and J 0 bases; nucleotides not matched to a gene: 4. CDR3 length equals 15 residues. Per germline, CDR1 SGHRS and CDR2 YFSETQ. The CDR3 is CASSFQGGLNTEAFF. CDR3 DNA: TGCGCCAGCAGCTTTCAGGGGGGACTGAACACTGAAGCTTTCTTT.

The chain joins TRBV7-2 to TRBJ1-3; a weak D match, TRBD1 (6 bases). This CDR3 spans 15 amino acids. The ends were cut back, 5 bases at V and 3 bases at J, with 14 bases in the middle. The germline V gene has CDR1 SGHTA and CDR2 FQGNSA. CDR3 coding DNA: TGTGCCAGCAGCGATACTTGGACAGATGGAAACACCATATATTTT. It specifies CASSDTWTDGNTIYF.

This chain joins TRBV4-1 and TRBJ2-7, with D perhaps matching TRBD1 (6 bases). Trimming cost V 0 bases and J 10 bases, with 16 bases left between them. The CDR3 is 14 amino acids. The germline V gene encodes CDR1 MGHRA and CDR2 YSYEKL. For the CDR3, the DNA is TGCGCCAGCAGCCAAGAGGCCGACAGGACGGGACAGTACTTC. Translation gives CASSQEADRTGQYF.

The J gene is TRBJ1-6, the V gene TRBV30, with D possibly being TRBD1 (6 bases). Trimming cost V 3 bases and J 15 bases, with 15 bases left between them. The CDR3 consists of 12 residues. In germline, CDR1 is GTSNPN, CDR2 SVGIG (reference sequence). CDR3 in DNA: TGTGCCTGGAGGGACAACAGGGATCTCCTCCACTTT. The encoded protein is CAWRDNRDLLHF. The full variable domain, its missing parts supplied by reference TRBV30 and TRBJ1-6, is SQTIHQWPATLVQPVGSPLSLECTVEGTSNPNLYWYRQAAGRGLQLLFYSVGIGQISSEVPQNLSASRPQDRQFILSSKKLLLSDSGFYLCAWRDNRDLLHFGNGTRLTVT.

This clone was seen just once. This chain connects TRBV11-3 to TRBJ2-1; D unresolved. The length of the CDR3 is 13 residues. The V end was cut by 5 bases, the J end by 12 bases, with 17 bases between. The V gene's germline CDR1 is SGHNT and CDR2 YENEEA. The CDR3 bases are TGTGCCAGCAGCCACCCCCCAACCCTAGGGCAGTTCTTC. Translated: CASSHPPTLGQFF. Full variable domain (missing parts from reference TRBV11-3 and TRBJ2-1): EAGVVQSPRYKIIEKKQPVAFWCNPISGHNTLYWYLQNLGQGPELLIRYENEEAVDDSQLPKDRFSAERLKGVDSTLKIQPAELGDSAVYLCASSHPPTLGQFFGPGTRLTVL.

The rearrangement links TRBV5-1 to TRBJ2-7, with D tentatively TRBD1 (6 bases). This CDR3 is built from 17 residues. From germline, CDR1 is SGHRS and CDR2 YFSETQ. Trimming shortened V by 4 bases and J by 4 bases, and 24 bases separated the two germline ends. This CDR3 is CASSRVQGETQGYEQYF. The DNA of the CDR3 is TGCGCCAGCAGCCGTGTACAGGGAGAAACTCAGGGATACGAGCAGTACTTC.

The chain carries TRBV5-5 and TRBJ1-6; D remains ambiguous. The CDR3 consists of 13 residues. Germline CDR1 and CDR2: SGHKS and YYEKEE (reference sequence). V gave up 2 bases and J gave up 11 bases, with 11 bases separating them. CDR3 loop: CASSFTGDPPLHF. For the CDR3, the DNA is TGTGCCAGCAGCTTCACCGGGGATCCACCCCTCCACTTT.

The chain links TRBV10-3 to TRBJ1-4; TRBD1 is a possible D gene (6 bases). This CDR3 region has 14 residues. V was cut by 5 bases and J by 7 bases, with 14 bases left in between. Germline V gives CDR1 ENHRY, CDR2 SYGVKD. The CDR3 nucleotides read TGTGCCATCAGTTCCACAGGGTTGGGTGAAAAACTGTTTTTT. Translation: CAISSTGLGEKLFF.

The CDR3 region is CASSQDRGDRSLHF. CDR3 in DNA: TGCGCCAGCAGCCAAGATCGTGGCGACAGGTCCCTCCACTTT. The rearrangement uses TRBV4-3 and TRBJ1-6, with a tentative D call TRBD1 (6 bases). V lost 0 bases to trimming and J lost 14 bases, with 14 bases between them. The germline V gene encodes CDR1 LGHNA and CDR2 YSLEER. This CDR3 region has 14 residues.

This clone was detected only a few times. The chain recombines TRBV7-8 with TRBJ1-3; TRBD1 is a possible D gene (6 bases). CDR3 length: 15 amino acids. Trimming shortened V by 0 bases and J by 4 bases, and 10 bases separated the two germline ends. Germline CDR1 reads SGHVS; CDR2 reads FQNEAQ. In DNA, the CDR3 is TGTGCCAGCAGCTTAGCAGGGGGAATGGGAAACACCATATATTTT. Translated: CASSLAGGMGNTIYF.